These 18 T cell receptor beta chains came from one sample sequenced in a study of high-grade serous ovarian cancer treatment subgroups. Profiled with immunoSEQ multiplex PCR; TCRdb holds only in-frame clones, not every one. Altogether roughly 9,000 clones are present, about nine tenths being singletons, with the ten largest covering over 1.5%. Tumor samples were taken before definitive surgery or chemotherapy. The source material was tumor tissue. All receptors come from a human donor with high-grade serous ovarian cancer.

CDR3 DNA sequence: TGTGCCAGCAGCCGCGATGGGGGGCGCGGAACTGAAGCTTTCTTT. It yields the protein CASSRDGGRGTEAFF. V and J are TRBV2 and TRBJ1-1, with D possibly TRBD1 on 6 matching bases. This CDR3 is built from 15 residues. The V gene's germline CDR1 is SNHLY and CDR2 FYNNEI. Trimming shortened V by 6 bases and J by 5 bases, and 19 bases separated the two germline ends. The complete variable domain, with remaining parts taken from reference TRBV2 and TRBJ1-1, reads EPEVTQTPSHQVTQMGQEVILRCVPISNHLYFYWYRQILGQKVEFLVSFYNNEISEKSEIFDDQFSVERPDGSNFTLKIRSTKLEDSAMYFCASSRDGGRGTEAFFGQGTRLTVV.

The sample holds a few counts of this clone. The chain couples TRBV28 to TRBJ2-7; 9 bases align to TRBD1. The CDR3 covers 16 residues. Germline CDR1 is MDHEN and CDR2 is SYDVKM. The V gene end was trimmed by 4 bases and the J gene end by 1 base; junction bases not matched to a gene: 8. CDR3 region: CASSSPGQGVSYEQYF. The CDR3 DNA is TGTGCCAGCAGTTCCCCGGGACAGGGAGTGTCCTACGAGCAGTACTTC.

The chain is built from TRBV28 and TRBJ1-1; weak D call: TRBD1 (6 bases). Looked up from germline, CDR1 is MDHEN and CDR2 is SYDVKM. This CDR3 comprises 12 residues. The V end was cut by 6 bases, the J end by 10 bases, with 15 bases between. CDR3 in DNA: TGTGCCAGCAGACCACAGGGAAGAGGAGCTTTCTTT. This encodes CASRPQGRGAFF.

CDR3 region: CASSQERVGRRLSPLHF. The CDR3, as DNA: TGTGCCAGCAGCCAAGAGAGGGTGGGACGTCGGCTTTCACCCCTCCACTTT. The J gene is TRBJ1-6, the V gene TRBV14, with a possible D match to TRBD1 (5 bases). Trimming took 0 bases from V and 9 from J, leaving 18 bases between them. Germline V CDR1 and CDR2: SGHDN, FVKESK. The CDR3 sequence is 17 residues long.

This chain uses TRBV21-1 with TRBJ2-7; TRBD2, the table's D call, was not compared with the DNA. TRBV21-1 constitutes a pseudogene. This CDR3 contains 17 residues. CDR3 coding DNA: TGTGCCAGCAGCACCGGGACTAGCGGGGAAAACTCCTACGAGCAGTACTTC. This sequence encodes CASSTGTSGENSYEQYF.

The chain links TRBV5-4 to TRBJ2-3; tentatively, D is TRBD2 (6 bases). V was cut by 0 bases and J by 3 bases, with 14 bases left in between. There are 16 residues in the CDR3. The germline V gene has CDR1 SGHNT and CDR2 YYREEE (reference sequence). CDR3 residues: CASSLGSSGATDTQYF. The CDR3 region has the DNA TGTGCCAGCAGCTTGGGCAGTTCGGGAGCAACAGATACGCAGTATTTT.

V and J are TRBV30 and TRBJ1-5; 10 bases line up with TRBD1. J lost 7 bases, V lost 6 bases, and 9 bases had no gene match. The germline V gene encodes CDR1 GTSNPN and CDR2 SVGIG (reference sequence). CDR3 length: 14 residues. For the CDR3, the DNA is TGTGCCTGTACCGGGACAGGGGTCAGGCAGCCCCAGCATTTT. Encoded protein: CACTGTGVRQPQHF. Combining the CDR3 with reference TRBV30 and TRBJ1-5 gives the whole variable domain SQTIHQWPATLVQPVGSPLSLECTVEGTSNPNLYWYRQAAGRGLQLLFYSVGIGQISSEVPQNLSASRPQDRQFILSSKKLLLSDSGFYLCACTGTGVRQPQHFGDGTRLSIL.

The chain couples TRBV2 to TRBJ1-4; no definite D call. The V end was cut by 4 bases, the J end by 3 bases, with 9 bases between. The CDR3 spans 14 residues. Germline values: CDR1 SNHLY, CDR2 FYNNEI. The chain's CDR3 is CASSGDRSNEKLFF. DNA of the CDR3: TGTGCCAGCAGTGGTGACCGCTCTAATGAAAAACTGTTTTTT.

The count of this clone is one. V gene TRBV4-2 combines with J gene TRBJ2-3; D perhaps matches TRBD1 (5 bases). CDR3 size: 16 residues. Germline loops: CDR1 LGHNA, CDR2 YNFKEQ. V gave up 6 bases and J gave up 0 bases, with 16 bases separating them. The CDR3 region has the DNA TGTGCCAGCAGTCGTCTCCAGGGAATTAGCACAGATACGCAGTATTTT. As protein: CASSRLQGISTDTQYF.

This chain joins TRBV7-9 and TRBJ2-5, with D perhaps being TRBD1 or TRBD2 (5 bases each). Trimming stripped 5 bases from V and 8 bases from J, with 21 bases between. Germline V gives CDR1 SEHNR, CDR2 FQNEAQ (reference sequence). The CDR3 is 15 amino acids. The DNA of the CDR3 is TGTGCCAGCAGCCTGTCTGGGACCCAGGTCTATACCCAGTACTTC. Amino acid sequence: CASSLSGTQVYTQYF.

The chain has TRBV1 and TRBJ2-3; no DNA check was done on the table's D call, TRBD2. TRBV1 is given as a pseudogene. There are 15 residues in the CDR3. Here the CDR3 reads CTSSRAGASTDTQYF. CDR3 sequence (DNA): TGCACCAGCAGCCGTGCGGGAGCTAGCACAGATACGCAGTATTTT.

The CDR3 DNA follows: TGTGCCAGCAGCCCTAGTGGACCAGATACGCAGTATTTT. Encoded protein: CASSPSGPDTQYF. The chain combines TRBV27 with TRBJ2-3, with D hard to call. V was pared by 6 bases and J by 4 bases, with 11 bases between. The CDR3 runs to 13 residues. Germline CDR1 and CDR2: MNHEY and SMNVEV (reference sequence).

CDR3 in DNA: TGTGCCTGGGCCCCCCCGTATGGTGGGAAGAACACTGAAGCTTTCTTT. Translating gives CAWAPPYGGKNTEAFF. The chain uses TRBV30 and TRBJ1-1; D ambiguous. The CDR3 length is 16 residues. Germline V gene data show CDR1 as GTSNPN and CDR2 as SVGIG (reference sequence). Trimming took 5 bases from V and 1 from J, leaving 20 bases between them. The full variable domain, rest sourced from reference TRBV30 and TRBJ1-1, is SQTIHQWPATLVQPVGSPLSLECTVEGTSNPNLYWYRQAAGRGLQLLFYSVGIGQISSEVPQNLSASRPQDRQFILSSKKLLLSDSGFYLCAWAPPYGGKNTEAFFGQGTRLTVV.

The V call is TRBV19, the J call TRBJ1-1; D gene ambiguous. Germline CDR1 is LNHDA and CDR2 is SQIVND (reference sequence). Trimming shortened V by 5 bases and J by 0 bases, and 4 bases separated the two germline ends. This CDR3 comprises 12 residues. This chain's CDR3 is CASSLMNTEAFF. DNA of the CDR3: TGTGCCAGTAGTCTTATGAACACTGAAGCTTTCTTT.

The CDR3 here is CASSLAESRRGGNYGYTF. The CDR3 bases are TGTGCCAGCAGCTTAGCGGAGTCCCGGCGAGGGGGTAACTATGGCTACACCTTC. The V call is TRBV11-2, the J call TRBJ1-2; D perhaps matches TRBD1 (6 bases). Looked up from germline, CDR1 is SGHAT and CDR2 is FQNNGV. The CDR3 extends over 18 amino acids. The V end was cut by 1 base, the J end by 1 base, with 19 bases between.

The gene calls are TRBV5-6 and TRBJ2-7; D call uncertain. The V gene lost 3 bases and the J gene lost 2 bases, with 12 bases spanning the gap. The CDR3 length is 14 residues. Germline assignment: CDR1 SGHDT and CDR2 YYEEEE. Here the CDR3 reads CASSSGGPTYEQYF. CDR3 DNA sequence: TGTGCCAGCAGCTCGGGCGGACCAACCTACGAGCAGTACTTC.

J is TRBJ1-2 and V is TRBV6-6; D is unresolved. With 6 bases removed from V and 7 bases from J, the gap between germline ends came to 15 bases. The germline V gene encodes CDR1 MNHNY and CDR2 SVGAGI (reference sequence). The CDR3 contains 13 residues. CDR3 DNA sequence: TGTGCCAGCAGGAAGGATTCAATTTTTGGCTACACCTTC. Its protein product is CASRKDSIFGYTF.

The V gene is TRBV7-3, the J gene TRBJ2-5; 7 nucleotides line up with TRBD2. CDR3 size: 17 residues. V was clipped by 1 base and J by 2 bases; unmatched bases: 10. Germline CDR1 SGHTA, CDR2 FQGTGA. The CDR3 DNA reads TGTGCCAGCAGCTTAATTGGCCGGCAGGGAGGGCAAGAGACCCAGTACTTC. Protein: CASSLIGRQGGQETQYF.